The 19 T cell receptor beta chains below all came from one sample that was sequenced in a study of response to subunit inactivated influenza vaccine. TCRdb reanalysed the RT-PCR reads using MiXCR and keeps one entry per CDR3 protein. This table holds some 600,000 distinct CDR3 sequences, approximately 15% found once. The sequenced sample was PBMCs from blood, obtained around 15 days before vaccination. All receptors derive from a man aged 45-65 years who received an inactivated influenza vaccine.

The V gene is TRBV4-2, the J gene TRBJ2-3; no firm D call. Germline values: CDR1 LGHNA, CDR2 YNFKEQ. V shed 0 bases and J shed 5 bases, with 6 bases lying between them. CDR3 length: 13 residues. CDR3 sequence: CASSQEVQDTQYF. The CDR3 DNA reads TGTGCCAGCAGCCAAGAGGTCCAAGATACGCAGTATTTT.

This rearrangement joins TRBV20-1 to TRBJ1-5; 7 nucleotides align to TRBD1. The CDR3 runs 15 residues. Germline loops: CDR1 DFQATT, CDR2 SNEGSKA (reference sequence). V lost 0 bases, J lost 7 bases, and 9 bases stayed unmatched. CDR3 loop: CSARDRVGGGQPQHF. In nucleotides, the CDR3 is TGCAGTGCTAGAGATAGGGTAGGGGGCGGCCAGCCCCAGCATTTT.

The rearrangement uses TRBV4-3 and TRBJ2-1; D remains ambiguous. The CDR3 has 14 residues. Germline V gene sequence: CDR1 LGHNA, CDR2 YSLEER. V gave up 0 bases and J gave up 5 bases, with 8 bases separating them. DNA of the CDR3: TGCGCCAGCAGCCAAGATGACTTCGACAATGAGCAGTTCTTC. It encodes CASSQDDFDNEQFF.

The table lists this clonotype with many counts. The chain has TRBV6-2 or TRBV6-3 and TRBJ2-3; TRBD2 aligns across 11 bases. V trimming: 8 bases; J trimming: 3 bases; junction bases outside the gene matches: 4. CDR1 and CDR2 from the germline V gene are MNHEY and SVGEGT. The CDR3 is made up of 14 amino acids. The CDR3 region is CASRGTSGTDTQYF. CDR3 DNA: TGTGCCAGCCGGGGGACTAGCGGTACAGATACGCAGTATTTT.

CDR3 sequence: CASNKQVRVTKNTGELFF. Written as DNA, the CDR3 is TGTGCCAGCAACAAGCAGGTCAGGGTCACGAAAAACACCGGGGAGCTGTTTTTT. This rearrangement joins TRBV2 to TRBJ2-2; tentatively, D is TRBD1 (5 bases). This CDR3 contains 18 residues. The germline gives CDR1 SNHLY, CDR2 FYNNEI. The ends were cut back, 7 bases at V and 2 bases at J, with 23 bases in the middle.

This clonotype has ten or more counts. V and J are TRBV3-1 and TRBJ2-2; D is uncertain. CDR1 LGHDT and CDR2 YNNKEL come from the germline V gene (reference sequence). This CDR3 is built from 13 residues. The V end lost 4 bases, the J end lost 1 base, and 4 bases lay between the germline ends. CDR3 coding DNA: TGTGCCAGCAGCCGGTTGAACACCGGGGAGCTGTTTTTT. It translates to CASSRLNTGELFF.

CDR3 protein: CASTVAGESNEQFF. The CDR3 region has the DNA TGTGCCAGCACTGTAGCGGGAGAGAGCAATGAGCAGTTCTTC. The chain has TRBV27 and TRBJ2-1; 9 bases are shared with TRBD2. The V and J ends lost 7 bases and 6 bases, in that order; junction bases with no gene match: 7. Germline assignment: CDR1 MNHEY and CDR2 SMNVEV (reference sequence). This CDR3 has 14 amino acids.

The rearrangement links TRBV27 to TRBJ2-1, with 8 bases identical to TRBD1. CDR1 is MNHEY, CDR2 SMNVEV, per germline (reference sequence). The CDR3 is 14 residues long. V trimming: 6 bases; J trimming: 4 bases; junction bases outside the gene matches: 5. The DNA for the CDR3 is TGTGCCAGCAGCCGGACAGGGCCATACAATGAGCAGTTCTTC. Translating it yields CASSRTGPYNEQFF.

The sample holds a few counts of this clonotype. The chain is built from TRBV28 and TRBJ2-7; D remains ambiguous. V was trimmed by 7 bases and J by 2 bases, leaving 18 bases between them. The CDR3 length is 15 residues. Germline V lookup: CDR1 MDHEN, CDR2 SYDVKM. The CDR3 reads CASNGKVPATYEQYF. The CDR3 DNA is TGTGCCAGCAATGGCAAGGTCCCCGCCACCTACGAGCAGTACTTC. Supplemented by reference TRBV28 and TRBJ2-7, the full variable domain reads DVKVTQSSRYLVKRTGEKVFLECVQDMDHENMFWYRQDPGLGLRLIYFSYDVKMKEKGDIPEGYSVSREKKERFSLILESASTNQTSMYLCASNGKVPATYEQYFGPGTRLTVT.

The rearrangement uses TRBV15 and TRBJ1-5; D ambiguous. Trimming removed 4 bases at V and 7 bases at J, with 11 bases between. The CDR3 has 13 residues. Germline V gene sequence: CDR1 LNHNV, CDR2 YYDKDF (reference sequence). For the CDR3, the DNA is TGTGCCACCAGCACCCACACGGGGCAGCCCCAGCATTTT. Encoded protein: CATSTHTGQPQHF.

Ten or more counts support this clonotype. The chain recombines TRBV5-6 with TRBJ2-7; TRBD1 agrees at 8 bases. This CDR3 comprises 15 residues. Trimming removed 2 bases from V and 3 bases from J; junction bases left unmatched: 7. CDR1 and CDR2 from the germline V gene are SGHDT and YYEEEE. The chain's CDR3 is CASSFLRDRSYEQYF. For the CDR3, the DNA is TGTGCCAGCAGCTTCCTCCGGGACAGGAGCTACGAGCAGTACTTC.

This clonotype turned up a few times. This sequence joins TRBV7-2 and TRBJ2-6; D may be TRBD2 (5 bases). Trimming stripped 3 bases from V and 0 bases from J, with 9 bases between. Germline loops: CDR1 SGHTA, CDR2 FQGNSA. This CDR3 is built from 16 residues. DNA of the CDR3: TGTGCCAGCAGCTTGGAGCGGAACTCTGGGGCCAACGTCCTGACTTTC. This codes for CASSLERNSGANVLTF. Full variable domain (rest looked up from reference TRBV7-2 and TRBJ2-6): GAGVSQSPSNKVTEKGKDVELRCDPISGHTALYWYRQSLGQGLEFLIYFQGNSAPDKSGLPSDRFSAERTGGSVSTLTIQRTQQEDSAVYLCASSLERNSGANVLTFGAGSRLTVL.

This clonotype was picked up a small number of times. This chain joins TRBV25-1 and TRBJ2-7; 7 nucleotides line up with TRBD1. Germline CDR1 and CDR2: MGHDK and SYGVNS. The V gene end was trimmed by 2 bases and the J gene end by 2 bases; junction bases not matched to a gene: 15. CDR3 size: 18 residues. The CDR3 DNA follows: TGTGCCAGCAGTGAAGGCTCGTGGGACAGCCGGTCCCCCTACGAGCAGTACTTC. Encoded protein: CASSEGSWDSRSPYEQYF.

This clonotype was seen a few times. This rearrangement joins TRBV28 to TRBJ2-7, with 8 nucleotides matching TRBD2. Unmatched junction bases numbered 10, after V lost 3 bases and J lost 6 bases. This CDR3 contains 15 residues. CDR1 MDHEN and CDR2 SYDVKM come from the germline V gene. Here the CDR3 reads CASSFPGGALVEQYF. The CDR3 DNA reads TGTGCCAGCAGTTTCCCGGGGGGGGCGCTGGTCGAGCAGTACTTC.

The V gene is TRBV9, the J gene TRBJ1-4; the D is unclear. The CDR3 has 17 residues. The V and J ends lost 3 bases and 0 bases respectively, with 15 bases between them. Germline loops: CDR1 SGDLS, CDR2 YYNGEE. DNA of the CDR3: TGTGCCAGCAGCGCTCGAGGTTTCTTGGCAACTAATGAAAAACTGTTTTTT. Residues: CASSARGFLATNEKLFF.

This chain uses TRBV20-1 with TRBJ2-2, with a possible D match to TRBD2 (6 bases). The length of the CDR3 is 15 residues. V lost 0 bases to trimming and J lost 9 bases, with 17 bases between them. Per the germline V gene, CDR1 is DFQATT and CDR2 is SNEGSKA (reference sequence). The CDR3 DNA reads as TGCAGTGCTAGAGACCCCACCTTAGGAGGGCGGGAGCTGTTTTTT. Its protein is CSARDPTLGGRELFF.

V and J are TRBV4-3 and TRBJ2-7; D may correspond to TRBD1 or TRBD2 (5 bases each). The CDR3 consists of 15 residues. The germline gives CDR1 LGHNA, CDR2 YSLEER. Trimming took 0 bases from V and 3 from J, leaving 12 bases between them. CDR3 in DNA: TGCGCCAGCAGCCAAGATGGGGTTGGGGGCTACGAGCAGTACTTC. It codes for CASSQDGVGGYEQYF.

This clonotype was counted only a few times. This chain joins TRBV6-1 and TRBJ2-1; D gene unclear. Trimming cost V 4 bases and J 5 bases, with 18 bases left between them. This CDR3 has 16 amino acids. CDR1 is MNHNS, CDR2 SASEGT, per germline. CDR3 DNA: TGTGCCAGCAGTGGGTTTGGGCAACTTAGGCACAATGAGCAGTTCTTC. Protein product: CASSGFGQLRHNEQFF.

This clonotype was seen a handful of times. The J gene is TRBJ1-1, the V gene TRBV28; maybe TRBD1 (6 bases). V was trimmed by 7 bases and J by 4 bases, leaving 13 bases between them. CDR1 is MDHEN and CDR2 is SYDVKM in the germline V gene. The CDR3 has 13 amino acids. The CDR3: CASTTGTPTEAFF. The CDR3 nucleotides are TGTGCCAGCACCACCGGGACACCCACTGAAGCTTTCTTT.